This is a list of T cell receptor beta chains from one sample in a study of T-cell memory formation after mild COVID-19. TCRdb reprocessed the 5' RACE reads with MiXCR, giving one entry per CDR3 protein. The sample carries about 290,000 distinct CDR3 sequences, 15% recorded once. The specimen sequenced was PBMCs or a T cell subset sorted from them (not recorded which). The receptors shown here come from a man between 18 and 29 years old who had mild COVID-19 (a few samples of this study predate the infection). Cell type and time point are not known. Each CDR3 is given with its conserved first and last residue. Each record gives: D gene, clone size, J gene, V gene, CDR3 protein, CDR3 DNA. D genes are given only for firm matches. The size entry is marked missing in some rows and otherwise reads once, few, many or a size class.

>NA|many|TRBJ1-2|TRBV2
CASDPNRDYYGYTF
TGTGCCAGCGATCCTAACAGGGATTACTATGGCTACACCTTC
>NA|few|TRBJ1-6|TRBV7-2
CASTYGGGNSPLHF
TGTGCCAGTACATACGGGGGGGGAAATTCACCCCTCCACTTT
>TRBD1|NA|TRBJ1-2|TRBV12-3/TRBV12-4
CASSSPGQGTGGYTF
TGTGCCAGCAGTTCCCCGGGACAGGGGACGGGGGGCTACACCTTC
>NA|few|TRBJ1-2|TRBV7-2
CASSLSSYYGYTF
TGTGCCAGCAGCTTAAGTTCCTACTATGGCTACACCTTC
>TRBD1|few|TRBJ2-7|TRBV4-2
CASSQEGDSPIYYEQYF
TGTGCCAGCAGCCAAGAGGGGGACAGTCCCATTTACTACGAGCAGTACTTC
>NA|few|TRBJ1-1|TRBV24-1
CATSDGTSAFF
TGTGCCACCAGTGATGGGACGAGTGCTTTCTTT
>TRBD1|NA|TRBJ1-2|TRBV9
CASSVQPTGTGGEGYTF
TGTGCCAGCAGCGTCCAACCGACCGGGACAGGGGGCGAAGGCTACACCTTC
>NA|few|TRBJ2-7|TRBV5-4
CASSLGGGSSYEQYF
TGTGCCAGCAGCTTGGGAGGGGGGAGCTCCTACGAGCAGTACTTC
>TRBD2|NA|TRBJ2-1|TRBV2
CASRETSGLSEQFF
TGTGCCAGCCGAGAGACTAGCGGGCTGAGTGAGCAGTTCTTC
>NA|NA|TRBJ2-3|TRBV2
CASSEVSDTQYF
TGTGCCAGCAGTGAAGTTTCAGATACGCAGTATTTT
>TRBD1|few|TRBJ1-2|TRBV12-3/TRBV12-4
CASSNGQGAGYTF
TGTGCCAGCAGTAATGGACAGGGGGCTGGCTACACCTTC
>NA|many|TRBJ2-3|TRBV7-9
CASSLSGSGDTQYF
TGTGCCAGCAGCTTATCTGGCTCTGGAGATACGCAGTATTTT
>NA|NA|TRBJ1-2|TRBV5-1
CASSLVFGKVKGGYTF
TGCGCCAGCAGCTTGGTTTTCGGGAAGGTCAAGGGTGGCTACACCTTC
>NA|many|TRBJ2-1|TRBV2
CASKRLAEVQFF
TGTGCCAGCAAGAGGCTAGCCGAAGTGCAGTTCTTC
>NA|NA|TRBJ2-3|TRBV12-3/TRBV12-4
CASKSASDFPTDTQYF
TGTGCCAGCAAGTCAGCCTCGGACTTCCCCACAGATACGCAGTATTTT
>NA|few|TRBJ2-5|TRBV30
CAWRIWPATQETQYF
TGTGCCTGGAGGATTTGGCCAGCTACCCAAGAGACCCAGTACTTC
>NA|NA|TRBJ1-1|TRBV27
CASSLSNIGGGTEAFF
TGTGCCAGCAGTTTATCGAATATAGGGGGGGGCACTGAAGCTTTCTTT
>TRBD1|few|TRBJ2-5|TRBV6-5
CASSQDRVKTQYF
TGTGCCAGCAGTCAGGACAGGGTTAAGACCCAGTACTTC
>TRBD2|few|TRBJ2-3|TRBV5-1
CASSSYGGAMDDTQYF
TGCGCCAGCAGCTCCTACGGGGGGGCCATGGATGATACGCAGTATTTT
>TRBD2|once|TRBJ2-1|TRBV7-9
CASSLKLAGTHNEQFF
TGTGCCAGCAGCTTAAAACTAGCGGGGACCCACAATGAGCAGTTCTTC
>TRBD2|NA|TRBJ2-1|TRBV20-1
CSARGSSGGLRGYNEQFF
TGCAGTGCTAGAGGCTCTAGCGGGGGGCTCCGGGGATACAATGAGCAGTTCTTC
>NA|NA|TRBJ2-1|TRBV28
CASTTSLNEQFF
TGTGCCAGCACCACTTCCCTCAATGAGCAGTTCTTC
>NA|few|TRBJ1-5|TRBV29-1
CSVGDPNQPQHF
TGCAGCGTTGGGGATCCCAATCAGCCCCAGCATTTT
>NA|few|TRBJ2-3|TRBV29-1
CSVRGRSTDTQYF
TGCAGCGTGCGTGGACGGAGCACAGATACGCAGTATTTT
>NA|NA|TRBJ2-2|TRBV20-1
CSARGQGGLFF
TGCAGTGCTAGAGGGCAGGGGGGACTGTTTTTT
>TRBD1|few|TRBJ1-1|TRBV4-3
CASSQERDREAFF
TGCGCCAGCAGCCAAGAGAGGGACAGGGAAGCTTTCTTT
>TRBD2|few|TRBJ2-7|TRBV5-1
CASRLAGGHEQYF
TGCGCCAGCAGACTAGCGGGGGGACACGAGCAGTACTTC
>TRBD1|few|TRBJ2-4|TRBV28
CASKRGTGGMNIQYF
TGTGCCAGCAAGAGAGGGACAGGGGGAATGAACATTCAGTACTTC
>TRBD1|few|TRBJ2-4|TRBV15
CATSRTRTGAGNIQYF
TGTGCCACCAGCAGAACTAGGACAGGGGCGGGCAACATTCAGTACTTC
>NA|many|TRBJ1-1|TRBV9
CASSPGRGEADTEAFF
TGTGCCAGCAGCCCCGGCCGGGGGGAGGCGGACACTGAAGCTTTCTTT
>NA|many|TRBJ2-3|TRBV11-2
CASSLRGAPPDTQYF
TGTGCCAGCAGCTTACGGGGGGCTCCCCCAGATACGCAGTATTTT
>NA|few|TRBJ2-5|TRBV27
CASSSLPGTSPRSQETQYF
TGTGCCAGCAGTTCTCTCCCAGGAACTAGCCCCCGTTCCCAAGAGACCCAGTACTTC
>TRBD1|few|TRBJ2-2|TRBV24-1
CATSEPRDRGTTGELFF
TGTGCCACCAGTGAGCCCCGGGACAGGGGGACAACCGGGGAGCTGTTTTTT
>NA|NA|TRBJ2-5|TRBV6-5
CASSLMEGFQETQYF
TGTGCCAGCAGTTTAATGGAAGGATTCCAAGAGACCCAGTACTTC
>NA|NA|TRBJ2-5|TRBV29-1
CSVLDRGETQYF
TGCAGCGTCCTCGACCGGGGAGAGACCCAGTACTTC
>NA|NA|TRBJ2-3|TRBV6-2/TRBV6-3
CASKRVVRGAADTQYF
TGTGCCAGCAAGAGGGTAGTCCGGGGGGCAGCAGATACGCAGTATTTT
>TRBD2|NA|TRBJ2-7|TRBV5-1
CASSKGTSGGTRPSEQYF
TGCGCCAGCAGCAAAGGGACTAGCGGGGGGACCCGGCCGAGCGAGCAGTACTTC
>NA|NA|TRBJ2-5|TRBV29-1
CSVDRVQETQYF
TGCAGCGTTGATCGGGTGCAAGAGACCCAGTACTTC
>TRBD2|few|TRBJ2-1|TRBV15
CATSRDQAGGQDEQFF
TGTGCCACCAGCAGAGATCAGGCGGGGGGGCAGGATGAGCAGTTCTTC
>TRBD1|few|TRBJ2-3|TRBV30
CAWSRDRRTDTQYF
TGTGCCTGGAGTCGGGACAGACGCACAGATACGCAGTATTTT
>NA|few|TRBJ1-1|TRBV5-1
CASRKETENTEAFF
TGCGCCAGCAGAAAGGAGACGGAGAACACTGAAGCTTTCTTT
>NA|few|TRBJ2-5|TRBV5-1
CASSFGGRVETQYF
TGCGCCAGCAGCTTCGGGGGGCGCGTGGAGACCCAGTACTTC